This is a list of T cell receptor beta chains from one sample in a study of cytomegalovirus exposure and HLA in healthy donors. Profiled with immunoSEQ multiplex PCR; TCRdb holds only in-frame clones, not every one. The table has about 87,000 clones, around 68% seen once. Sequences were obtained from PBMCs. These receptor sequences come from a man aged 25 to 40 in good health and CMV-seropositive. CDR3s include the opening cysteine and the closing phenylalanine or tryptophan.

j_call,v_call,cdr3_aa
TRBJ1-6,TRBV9,CASSAQQGASPLHF
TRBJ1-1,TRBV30,CAWSGFGPVTEAFF
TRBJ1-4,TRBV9,CASSVAGGTNEKLFF
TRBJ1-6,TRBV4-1,CASRLEFTGNSPLHF
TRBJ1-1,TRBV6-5,CASSYYAGAQAFF
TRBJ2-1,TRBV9,CASSLAGSSYNEQFF
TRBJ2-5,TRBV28,CASKLSGRGETQYF
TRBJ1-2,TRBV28,CASRTAQGAGRGYTF
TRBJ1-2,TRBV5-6,CASSPYDRILYGYTF
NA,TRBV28,CASSPGGQGTYEQYF
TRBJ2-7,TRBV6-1,CASTLMTGTEQYF
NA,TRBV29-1,CSVPGQGSYEQYF
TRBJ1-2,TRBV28,CASSVWDPGQGTHGYTF
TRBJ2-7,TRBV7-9,CASSSAAGVANEQYF
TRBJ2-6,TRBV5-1,CASSVVSGSGANVLTF
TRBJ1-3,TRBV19,CASSIPGGESGNTIYF
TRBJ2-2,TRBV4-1,CASSHGRNTGELFF